The following is a T cell receptor beta chain sequence with its context. This sample is drawn from a study of blood T cell repertoires in COVID-19. Study context: The analysed material was cDNA or gDNA that came from T cells, B-cell-depleted T cells, or PBMCs.

The germline V gene has CDR1 ENHRY and CDR2 SYGVKD. The ends lost 5 bases at V and 6 bases at J; junction bases unmatched: 6. The CDR3 loop spans 15 amino acids. Original methodology: Using reference gene primer amplification, nucleated cell counts were estimated. Sequencing was performed with immunoSEQ multiplex PCR; in TCRdb, only in-frame clones are kept and a portion is missing. The DNA gave D and trimming, while V, J and clone size come from that table. The sample yields fewer than 120,000 clones, 85% to 90% seen once. The sequencing input was peripheral blood. The clonotype was recovered from a woman aged 45-65 years with acute or convalescent COVID-19. The rearrangement links TRBV10-3 to TRBJ2-1; 11 bases match TRBD2. The CDR3 DNA follows: TGTGCCATCAGTTCGGGACTAGCGGCAGGCAATGAGCAGTTCTTC. As protein: CAISSGLAAGNEQFF.